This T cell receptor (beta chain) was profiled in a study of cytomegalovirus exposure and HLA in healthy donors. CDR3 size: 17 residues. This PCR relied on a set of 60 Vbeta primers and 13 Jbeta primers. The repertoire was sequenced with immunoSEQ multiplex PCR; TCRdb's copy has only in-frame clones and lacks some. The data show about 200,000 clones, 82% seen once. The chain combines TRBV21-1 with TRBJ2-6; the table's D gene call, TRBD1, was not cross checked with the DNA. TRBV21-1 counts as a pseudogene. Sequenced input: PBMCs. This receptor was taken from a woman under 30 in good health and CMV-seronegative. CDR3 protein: CASSSRQGPSGANVLTF. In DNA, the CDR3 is TGTGCCAGCAGCAGCCGGCAGGGTCCCTCTGGGGCCAACGTCCTGACTTTC.